This T cell receptor beta chain comes out of a study of shared clonotypes between healthy human individuals. Points from the study as a whole: Though the depth was large, rarefaction showed that sorted-subset sequencing was incomplete. Some naive CD4 clonotypes, approximately 4.5%, turned up in common across a handful of donors. Compared with memory subsets, naive subsets generally had larger estimated richness.

This CDR3 spans 14 amino acids. V lost 2 bases, J lost 2 bases, and 9 bases lay in between. The germline V gene encodes CDR1 SGHVS and CDR2 FQNEAQ. Donors were Caucasian adults residing in Nashville, Tennessee, USA. This clone was recorded once. Its cognate antigen is unknown. Some clones are missing from TCRdb's copy, which holds only in-frame ones; the method was immunoSEQ multiplex PCR. Altogether hundreds of thousands of clones are present, around four fifths being singletons, with the ten largest covering roughly 1.9%. Sequencing used memory CD4+ T cells sorted from blood. Subset specified: CD45RA-negative fraction. This clonotype was sampled from a woman aged 25-40 years in good health. The rearrangement links TRBV7-8 to TRBJ1-1, with D uncertain. The CDR3 sequence: CASSLSLLNTEAFF. The CDR3 DNA reads TGTGCCAGCAGCTTATCCTTACTAAACACTGAAGCTTTCTTT. Full variable domain (rest looked up from reference TRBV7-8 and TRBJ1-1): GAGVSQSPRYKVAKRGQDVALRCDPISGHVSLFWYQQALGQGPEFLTYFQNEAQLDKSGLPSDRFFAERPEGSVSTLKIQRTQQEDSAVYLCASSLSLLNTEAFFGQGTRLTVV.